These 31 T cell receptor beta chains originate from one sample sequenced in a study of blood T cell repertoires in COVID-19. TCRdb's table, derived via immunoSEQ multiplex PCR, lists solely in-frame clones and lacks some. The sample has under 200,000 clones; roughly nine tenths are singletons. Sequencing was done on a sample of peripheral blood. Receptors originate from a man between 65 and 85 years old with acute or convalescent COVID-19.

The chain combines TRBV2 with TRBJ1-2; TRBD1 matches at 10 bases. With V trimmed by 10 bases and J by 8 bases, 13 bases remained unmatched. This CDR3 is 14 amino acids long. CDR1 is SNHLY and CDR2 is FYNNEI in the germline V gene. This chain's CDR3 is CAIGTTGTGVGYTF. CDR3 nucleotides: TGTGCCATAGGGACCACCGGGACAGGGGTAGGCTACACCTTC.

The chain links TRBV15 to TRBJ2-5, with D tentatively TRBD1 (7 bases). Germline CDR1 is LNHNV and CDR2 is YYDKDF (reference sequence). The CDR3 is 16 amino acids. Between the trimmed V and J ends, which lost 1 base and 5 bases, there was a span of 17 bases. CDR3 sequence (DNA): TGTGCCACCAGCAGAGGGAGGCAGGGGGGTTCGGAGACCCAGTACTTC. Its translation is CATSRGRQGGSETQYF.

The CDR3 sequence is CASSSRGDTQYF. CDR3 in DNA: TGTGCCAGCAGCTCCAGGGGCGATACGCAGTATTTT. V gene TRBV6-9 combines with J gene TRBJ2-3; D may be TRBD1 (6 bases). The V and J ends lost 6 bases and 6 bases respectively, with 10 bases between them. This CDR3 spans 12 amino acids. Germline CDR1 is MNHGY and CDR2 is SVAAGI.

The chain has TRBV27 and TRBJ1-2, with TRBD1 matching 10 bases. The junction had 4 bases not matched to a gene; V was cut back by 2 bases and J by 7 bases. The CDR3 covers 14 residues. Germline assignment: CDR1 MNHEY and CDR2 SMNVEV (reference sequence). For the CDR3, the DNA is TGTGCCAGCAGTTTACGACAGGGGGCCTTTGGCTACACCTTC. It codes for CASSLRQGAFGYTF.

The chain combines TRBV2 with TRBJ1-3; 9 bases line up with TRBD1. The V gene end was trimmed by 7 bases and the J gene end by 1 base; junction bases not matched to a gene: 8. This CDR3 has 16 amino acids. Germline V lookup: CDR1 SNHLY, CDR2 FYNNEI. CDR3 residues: CASTEGQGRSGNTIYF. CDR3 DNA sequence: TGTGCCAGCACCGAGGGACAGGGAAGGTCTGGAAACACCATATATTTT.

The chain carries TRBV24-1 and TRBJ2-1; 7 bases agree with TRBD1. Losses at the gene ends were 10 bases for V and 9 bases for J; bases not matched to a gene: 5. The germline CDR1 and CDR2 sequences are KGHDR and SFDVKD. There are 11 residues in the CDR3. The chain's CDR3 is CATQGYGEQFF. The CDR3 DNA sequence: TGTGCCACACAGGGGTACGGTGAGCAGTTCTTC.

In DNA, the CDR3 is TGCAGTGCTAGTGTGGGGGGTAGCAATCAGCCCCAGCATTTT. Its translation is CSASVGGSNQPQHF. This chain connects TRBV20-1 to TRBJ1-5, with D perhaps TRBD1 (5 bases). Germline values: CDR1 DFQATT, CDR2 SNEGSKA (reference sequence). Trimming stripped 3 bases from V and 0 bases from J, with 9 bases between. This CDR3 is built from 14 residues.

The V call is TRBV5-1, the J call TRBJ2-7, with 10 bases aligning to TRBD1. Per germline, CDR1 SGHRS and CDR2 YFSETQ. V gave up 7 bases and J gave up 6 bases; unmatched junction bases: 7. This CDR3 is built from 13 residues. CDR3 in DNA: TGCGCCAGCGGGACAGGGGTTCGGGGCGAGCAGTACTTC. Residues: CASGTGVRGEQYF. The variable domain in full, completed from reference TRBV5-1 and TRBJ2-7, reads KAGVTQTPRYLIKTRGQQVTLSCSPISGHRSVSWYQQTPGQGLQFLFEYFSETQRNKGNFPGRFSGRQFSNSRSEMNVSTLELGDSALYLCASGTGVRGEQYFGPGTRLTVT.

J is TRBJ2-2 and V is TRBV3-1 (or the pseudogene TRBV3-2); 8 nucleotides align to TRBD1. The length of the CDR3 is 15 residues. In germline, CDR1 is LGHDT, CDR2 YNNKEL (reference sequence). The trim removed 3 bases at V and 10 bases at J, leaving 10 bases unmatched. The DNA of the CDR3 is TGTGCCAGCAGCCAGCCGGGACAGGTAGACGAGGAGCTGTTTTTT. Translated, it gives CASSQPGQVDEELFF.

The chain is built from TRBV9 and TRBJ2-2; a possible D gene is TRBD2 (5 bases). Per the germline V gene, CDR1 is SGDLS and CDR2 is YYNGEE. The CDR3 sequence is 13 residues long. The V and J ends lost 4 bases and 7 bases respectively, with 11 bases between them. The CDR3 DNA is TGTGCCAGCAGCCCTAGTGGGAGCGGGGAGCTGTTTTTT. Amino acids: CASSPSGSGELFF.

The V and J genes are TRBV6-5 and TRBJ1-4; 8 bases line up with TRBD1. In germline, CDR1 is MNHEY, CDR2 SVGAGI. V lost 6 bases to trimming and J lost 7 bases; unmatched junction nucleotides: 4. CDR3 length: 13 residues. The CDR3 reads CASRNDRGEKLFF. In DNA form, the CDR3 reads TGTGCCAGCAGGAACGACAGGGGTGAAAAACTGTTTTTT.

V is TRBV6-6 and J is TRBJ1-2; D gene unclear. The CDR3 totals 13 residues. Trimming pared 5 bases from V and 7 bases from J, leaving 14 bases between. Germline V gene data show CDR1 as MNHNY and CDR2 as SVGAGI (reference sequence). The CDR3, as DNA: TGTGCCAGCAGTCCGGAGAGGGTCGGTGGCTACACCTTC. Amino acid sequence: CASSPERVGGYTF.

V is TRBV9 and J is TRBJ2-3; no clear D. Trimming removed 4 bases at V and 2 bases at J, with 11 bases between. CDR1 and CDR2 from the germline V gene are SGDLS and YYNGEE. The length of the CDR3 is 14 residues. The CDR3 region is CASSPRYYTDTQYF. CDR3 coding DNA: TGTGCCAGCAGCCCCCGCTACTACACAGATACGCAGTATTTT.

CDR3 sequence reads: CASSSPSLTQETQYF. The CDR3 DNA sequence: TGTGCCAGCAGCTCACCTAGCCTTACCCAAGAGACCCAGTACTTC. The V and J genes are TRBV7-6 and TRBJ2-5; D might be TRBD2 (5 bases). Trimming left V 4 bases short and J 1 base short, with 13 bases between. Germline V gene lookup returns CDR1 SGHVS and CDR2 FNYEAQ. The CDR3 extends over 15 amino acids.

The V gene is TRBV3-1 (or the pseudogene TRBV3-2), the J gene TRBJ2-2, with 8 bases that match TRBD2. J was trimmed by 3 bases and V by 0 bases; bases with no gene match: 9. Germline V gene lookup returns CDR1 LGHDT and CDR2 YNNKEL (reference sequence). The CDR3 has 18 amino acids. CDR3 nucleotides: TGTGCCAGCAGCCAAGAGAGGAGAGGCGGGGGGTACACCGGGGAGCTGTTTTTT. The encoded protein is CASSQERRGGGYTGELFF.

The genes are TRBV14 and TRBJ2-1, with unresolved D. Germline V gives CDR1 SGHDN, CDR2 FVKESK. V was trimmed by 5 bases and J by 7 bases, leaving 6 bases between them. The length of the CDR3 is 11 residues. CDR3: CASSVRNEQFF. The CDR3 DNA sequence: TGTGCCAGCAGCGTCCGTAATGAGCAGTTCTTC.

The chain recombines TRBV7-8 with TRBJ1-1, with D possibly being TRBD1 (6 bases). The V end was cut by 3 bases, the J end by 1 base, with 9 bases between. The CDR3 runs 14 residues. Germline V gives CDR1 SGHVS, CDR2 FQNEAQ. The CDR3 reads CASSFDRTNTEAFF. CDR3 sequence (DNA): TGTGCCAGCAGCTTCGACAGGACGAACACTGAAGCTTTCTTT.

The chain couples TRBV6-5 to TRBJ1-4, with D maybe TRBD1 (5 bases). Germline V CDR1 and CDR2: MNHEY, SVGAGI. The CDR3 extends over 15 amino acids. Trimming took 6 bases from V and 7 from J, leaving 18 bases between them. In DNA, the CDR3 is TGTGCCAGCAGGGACCGCAGGGTGACAAGTGAAAAACTGTTTTTT. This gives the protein CASRDRRVTSEKLFF.

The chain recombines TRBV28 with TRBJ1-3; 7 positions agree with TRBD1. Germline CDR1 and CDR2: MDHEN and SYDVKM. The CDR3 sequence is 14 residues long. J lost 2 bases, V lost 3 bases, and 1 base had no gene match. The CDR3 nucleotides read TGTGCCAGCAGTTTTCAGGGGGCTGGAAACACCATATATTTT. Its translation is CASSFQGAGNTIYF.

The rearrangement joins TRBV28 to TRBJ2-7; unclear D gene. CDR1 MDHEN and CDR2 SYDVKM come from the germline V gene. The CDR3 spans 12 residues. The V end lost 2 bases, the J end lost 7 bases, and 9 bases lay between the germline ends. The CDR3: CASSLTAEEQYF. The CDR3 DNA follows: TGTGCCAGCAGTTTAACAGCAGAGGAGCAGTACTTC.

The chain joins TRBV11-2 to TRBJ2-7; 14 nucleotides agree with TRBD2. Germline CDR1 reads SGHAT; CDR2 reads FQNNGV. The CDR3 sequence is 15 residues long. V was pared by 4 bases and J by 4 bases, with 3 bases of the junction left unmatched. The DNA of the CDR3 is TGTGCCAGCAGCTCAGGACTAGCGGGAGGTTACGAGCAGTACTTC. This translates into CASSSGLAGGYEQYF.

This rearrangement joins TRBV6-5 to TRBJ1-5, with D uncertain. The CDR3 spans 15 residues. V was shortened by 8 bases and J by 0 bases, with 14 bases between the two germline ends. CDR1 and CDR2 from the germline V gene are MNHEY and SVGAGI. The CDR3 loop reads CASRRGAYSNQPQHF. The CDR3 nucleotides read TGTGCCAGCCGACGAGGAGCTTATAGCAATCAGCCCCAGCATTTT.

CDR3 protein: CASSNSGYNEQFF. As DNA, the CDR3 is TGTGCCAGCAGCAATAGCGGCTACAATGAGCAGTTCTTC. This chain joins TRBV7-9 and TRBJ2-1, with D maybe TRBD2 (6 bases). With 5 bases removed from V and 3 bases from J, the gap between germline ends came to 8 bases. From germline, CDR1 is SEHNR and CDR2 FQNEAQ (reference sequence). CDR3 length: 13 amino acids.

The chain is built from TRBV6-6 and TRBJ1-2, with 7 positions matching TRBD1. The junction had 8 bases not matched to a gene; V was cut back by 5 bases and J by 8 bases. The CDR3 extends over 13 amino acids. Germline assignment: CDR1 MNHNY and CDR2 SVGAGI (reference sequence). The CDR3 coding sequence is TGTGCCAGCAGTCCTGACAGGGAGTGGGGCTACACCTTC. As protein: CASSPDREWGYTF.

The CDR3 region is CASSPPGVSTDTQYF. CDR3 bases: TGTGCCAGCAGCCCTCCGGGGGTAAGCACAGATACGCAGTATTTT. The V gene is TRBV9, the J gene TRBJ2-3; a weak D match, TRBD2 (6 bases). V lost 4 bases and J 0 bases, leaving 12 bases between the germline ends. This CDR3 is built from 15 residues. In germline, CDR1 is SGDLS, CDR2 YYNGEE.

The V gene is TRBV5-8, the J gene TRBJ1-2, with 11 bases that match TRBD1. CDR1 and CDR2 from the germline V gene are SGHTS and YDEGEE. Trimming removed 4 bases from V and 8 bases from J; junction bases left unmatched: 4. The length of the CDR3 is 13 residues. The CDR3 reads CASSLGQGGGYTF. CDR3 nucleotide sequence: TGTGCCAGCAGCCTGGGACAGGGGGGGGGCTACACCTTC.

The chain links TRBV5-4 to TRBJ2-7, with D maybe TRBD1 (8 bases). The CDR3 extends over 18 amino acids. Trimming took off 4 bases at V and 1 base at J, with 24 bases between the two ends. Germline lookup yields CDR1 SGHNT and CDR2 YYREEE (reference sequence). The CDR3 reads CASSQTGVGEGGSYEQYF. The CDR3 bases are TGTGCCAGCAGCCAGACAGGGGTAGGTGAGGGAGGGTCCTACGAGCAGTACTTC.

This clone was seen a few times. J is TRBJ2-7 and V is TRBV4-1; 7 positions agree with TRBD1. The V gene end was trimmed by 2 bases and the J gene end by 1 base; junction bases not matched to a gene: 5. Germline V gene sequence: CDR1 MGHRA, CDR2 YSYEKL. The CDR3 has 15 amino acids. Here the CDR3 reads CASSQPGQLSYEQYF. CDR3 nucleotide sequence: TGCGCCAGCAGCCAACCGGGACAGTTATCCTACGAGCAGTACTTC.

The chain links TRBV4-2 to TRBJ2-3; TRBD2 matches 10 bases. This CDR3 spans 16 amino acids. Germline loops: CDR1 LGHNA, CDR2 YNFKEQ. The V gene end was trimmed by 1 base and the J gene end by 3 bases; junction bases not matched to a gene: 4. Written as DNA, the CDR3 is TGTGCCAGCAGCCAAGTAGCTAGCGGGGGAACAGATACGCAGTATTTT. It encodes CASSQVASGGTDTQYF.

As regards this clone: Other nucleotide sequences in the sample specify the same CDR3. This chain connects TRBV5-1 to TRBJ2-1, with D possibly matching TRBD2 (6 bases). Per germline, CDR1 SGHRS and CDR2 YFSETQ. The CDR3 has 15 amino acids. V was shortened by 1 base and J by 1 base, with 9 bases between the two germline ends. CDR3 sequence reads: CASSLLGGSYNEQFF. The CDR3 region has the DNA TGCGCCAGCAGCTTGCTTGGGGGGTCCTACAATGAGCAGTTCTTC.

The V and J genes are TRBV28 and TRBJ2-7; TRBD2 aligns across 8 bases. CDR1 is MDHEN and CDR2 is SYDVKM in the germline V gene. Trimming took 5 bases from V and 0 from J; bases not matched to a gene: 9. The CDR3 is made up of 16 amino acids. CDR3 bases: TGTGCCAGCAGTCGTGGACTAGCAGAAAGCTCCTACGAGCAGTACTTC. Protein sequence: CASSRGLAESSYEQYF. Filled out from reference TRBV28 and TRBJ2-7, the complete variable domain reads DVKVTQSSRYLVKRTGEKVFLECVQDMDHENMFWYRQDPGLGLRLIYFSYDVKMKEKGDIPEGYSVSREKKERFSLILESASTNQTSMYLCASSRGLAESSYEQYFGPGTRLTVT.